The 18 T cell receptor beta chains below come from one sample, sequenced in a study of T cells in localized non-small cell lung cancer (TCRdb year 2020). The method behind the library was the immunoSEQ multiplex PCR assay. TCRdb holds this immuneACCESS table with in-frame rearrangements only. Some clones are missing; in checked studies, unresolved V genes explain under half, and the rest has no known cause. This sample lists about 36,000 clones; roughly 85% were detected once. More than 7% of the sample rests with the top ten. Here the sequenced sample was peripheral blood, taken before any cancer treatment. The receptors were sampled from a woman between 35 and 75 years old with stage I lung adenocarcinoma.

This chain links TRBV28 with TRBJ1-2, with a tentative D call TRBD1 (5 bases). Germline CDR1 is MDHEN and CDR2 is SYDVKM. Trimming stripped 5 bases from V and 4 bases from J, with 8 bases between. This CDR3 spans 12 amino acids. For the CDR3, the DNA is TGTGCCAGCAGTCCCGACAGCTATGGCTACACCTTC. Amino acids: CASSPDSYGYTF.

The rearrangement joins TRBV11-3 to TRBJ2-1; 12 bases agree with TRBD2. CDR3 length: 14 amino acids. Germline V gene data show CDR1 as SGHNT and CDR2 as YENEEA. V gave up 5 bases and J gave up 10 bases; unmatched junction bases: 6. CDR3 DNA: TGTGCCAGCAGCCCTAGCGGGGGGGTGGGAGAGCAGTTCTTC. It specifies CASSPSGGVGEQFF.

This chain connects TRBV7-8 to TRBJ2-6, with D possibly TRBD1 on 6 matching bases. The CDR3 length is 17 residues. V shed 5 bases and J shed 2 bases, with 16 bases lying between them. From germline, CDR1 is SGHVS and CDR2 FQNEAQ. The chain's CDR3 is CASSINRVSAGANVLTF. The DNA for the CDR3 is TGTGCCAGCAGCATAAACAGGGTATCAGCTGGGGCCAACGTCCTGACTTTC.

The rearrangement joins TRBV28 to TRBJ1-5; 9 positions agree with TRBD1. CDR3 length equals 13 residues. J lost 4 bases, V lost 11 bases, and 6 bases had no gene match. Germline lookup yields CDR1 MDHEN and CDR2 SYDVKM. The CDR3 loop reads CAGGQGPNQPQHF. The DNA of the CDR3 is TGTGCCGGGGGACAGGGTCCAAATCAGCCCCAGCATTTT.

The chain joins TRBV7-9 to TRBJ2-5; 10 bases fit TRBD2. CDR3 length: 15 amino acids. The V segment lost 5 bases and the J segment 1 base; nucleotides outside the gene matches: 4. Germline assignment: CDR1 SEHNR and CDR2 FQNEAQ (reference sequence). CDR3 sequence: CASSPSGGSQETQYF. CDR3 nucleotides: TGTGCCAGCAGCCCTAGCGGGGGTAGCCAAGAGACCCAGTACTTC.

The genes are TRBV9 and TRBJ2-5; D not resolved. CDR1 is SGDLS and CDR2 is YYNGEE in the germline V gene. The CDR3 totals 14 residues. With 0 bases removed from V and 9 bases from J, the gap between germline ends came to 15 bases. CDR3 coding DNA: TGTGCCAGCAGCGTAGCTCCGACCTCCCAATCCCAGTACTTC. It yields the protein CASSVAPTSQSQYF. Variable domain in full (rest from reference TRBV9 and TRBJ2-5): DSGVTQTPKHLITATGQRVTLRCSPRSGDLSVYWYQQSLDQGLQFLIQYYNGEERAKGNILERFSAQQFPDLHSELNLSSLELGDSALYFCASSVAPTSQSQYFGPGTRLLVL.

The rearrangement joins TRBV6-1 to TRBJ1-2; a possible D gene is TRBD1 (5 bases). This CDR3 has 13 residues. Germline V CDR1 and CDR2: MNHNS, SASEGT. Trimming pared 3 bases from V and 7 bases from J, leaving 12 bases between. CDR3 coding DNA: TGTGCCAGCAGTGAGGGCAGGGTCTTTGGCTACACCTTC. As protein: CASSEGRVFGYTF.

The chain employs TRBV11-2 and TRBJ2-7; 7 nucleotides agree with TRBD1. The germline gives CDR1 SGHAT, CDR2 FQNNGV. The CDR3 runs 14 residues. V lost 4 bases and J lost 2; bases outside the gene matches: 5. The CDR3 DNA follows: TGTGCCAGCAGCTCGACAGGGTGGGCCTACGAGCAGTACTTC. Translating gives CASSSTGWAYEQYF.

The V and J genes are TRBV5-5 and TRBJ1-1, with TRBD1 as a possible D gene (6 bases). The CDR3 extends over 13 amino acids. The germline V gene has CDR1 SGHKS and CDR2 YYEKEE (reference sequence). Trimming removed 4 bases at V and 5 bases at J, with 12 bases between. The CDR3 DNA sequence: TGTGCCAGCAGCCCAGGACAGCTAACTGAAGCTTTCTTT. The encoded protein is CASSPGQLTEAFF.

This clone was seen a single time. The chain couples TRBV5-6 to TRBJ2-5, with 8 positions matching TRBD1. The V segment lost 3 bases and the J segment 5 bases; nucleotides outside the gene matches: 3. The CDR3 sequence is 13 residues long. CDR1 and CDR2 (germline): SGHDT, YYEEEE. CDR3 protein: CASSWTGSETQYF. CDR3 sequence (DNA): TGTGCCAGCAGCTGGACAGGGTCGGAGACCCAGTACTTC.

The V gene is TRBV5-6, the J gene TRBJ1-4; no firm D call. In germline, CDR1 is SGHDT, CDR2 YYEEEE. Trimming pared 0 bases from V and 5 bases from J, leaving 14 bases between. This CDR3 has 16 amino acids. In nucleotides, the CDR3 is TGTGCCAGCAGCTTGGGCCTAGCTAGAAGCAATGAAAAACTGTTTTTT. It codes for CASSLGLARSNEKLFF.

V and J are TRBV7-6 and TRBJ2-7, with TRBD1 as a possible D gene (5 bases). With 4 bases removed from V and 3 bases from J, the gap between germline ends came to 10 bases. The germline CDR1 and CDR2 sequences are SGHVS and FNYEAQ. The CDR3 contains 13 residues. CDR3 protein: CASSYKGDYEQYF. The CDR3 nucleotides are TGTGCCAGCAGCTACAAAGGGGACTACGAGCAGTACTTC.

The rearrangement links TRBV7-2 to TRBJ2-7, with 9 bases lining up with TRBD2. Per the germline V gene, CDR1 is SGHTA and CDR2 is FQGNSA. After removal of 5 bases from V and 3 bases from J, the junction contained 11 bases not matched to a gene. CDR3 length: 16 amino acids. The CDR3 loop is CASSPSRQRGVYEQYF. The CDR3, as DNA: TGTGCCAGCAGCCCTTCCCGGCAGCGGGGGGTCTACGAGCAGTACTTC.

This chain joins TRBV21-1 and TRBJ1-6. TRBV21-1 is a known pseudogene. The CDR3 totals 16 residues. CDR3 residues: CASSRGRASYNSPLHF. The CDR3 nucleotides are TGTGCCAGCAGCAGGGGACGGGCGTCCTATAATTCACCCCTCCACTTT.

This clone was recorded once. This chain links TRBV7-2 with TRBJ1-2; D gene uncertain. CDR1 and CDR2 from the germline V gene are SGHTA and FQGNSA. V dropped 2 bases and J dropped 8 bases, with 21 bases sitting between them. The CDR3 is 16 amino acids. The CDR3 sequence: CASSLTGGTILWGYTF. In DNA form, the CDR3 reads TGTGCCAGCAGCTTAACTGGAGGAACTATTTTATGGGGCTACACCTTC.

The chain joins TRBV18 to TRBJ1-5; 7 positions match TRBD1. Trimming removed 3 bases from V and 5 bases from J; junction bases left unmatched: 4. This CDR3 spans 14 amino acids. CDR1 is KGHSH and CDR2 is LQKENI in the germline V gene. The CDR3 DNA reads TGTGCCAGCTCACCCACAGGGGCATATCAGCCCCAGCATTTT. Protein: CASSPTGAYQPQHF.

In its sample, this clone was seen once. CDR3 coding DNA: TGCGCCAGCTACCTGGCTCTCGATGAAAAACTGTTTTTT. This translates into CASYLALDEKLFF. The chain combines TRBV10-1 with TRBJ1-4; D uncertain. The CDR3 is made up of 13 amino acids. Germline V CDR1 and CDR2: WNHNN, SYGVQD (reference sequence). The V end lost 8 bases, the J end lost 6 bases, and 13 bases lay between the germline ends.

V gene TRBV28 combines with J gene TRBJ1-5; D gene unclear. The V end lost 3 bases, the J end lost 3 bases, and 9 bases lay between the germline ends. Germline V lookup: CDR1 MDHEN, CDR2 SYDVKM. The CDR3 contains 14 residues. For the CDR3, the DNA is TGTGCCAGCAGTTTGGGCCTTAACAATCAGCCCCAGCATTTT. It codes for CASSLGLNNQPQHF.